The 8 T cell receptor beta chains below were found in one sample sequenced in a study of shared clonotypes between healthy human individuals. Clones were sequenced by immunoSEQ multiplex PCR, and TCRdb holds only the in-frame ones, with some missing. The sample has about 2.1 million clones; 80% to 95% are singletons. CD8 cells classed as naive were CD45RO-negative and positively selected for CCR7, excluding terminally differentiated effector memory CD45RA+ cells. The sequencing sample was made of naive CD8+ T cells from PBMCs. The source of these receptors is a man younger than 35 in good health. Some clones in this sample may be carry-over from other donors' samples.

This clone occurred a few times. Other DNA sequences in the same sample also yield this CDR3. The chain recombines TRBV5-6 with TRBJ1-1; a possible D gene is TRBD1 (6 bases). From germline, CDR1 is SGHDT and CDR2 YYEEEE. With 4 bases removed from V and 1 base from J, the gap between germline ends came to 8 bases. This CDR3 region has 13 residues. The CDR3: CASSLQGNTEAFF. In nucleotides, the CDR3 is TGTGCCAGCAGCCTACAGGGGAACACTGAAGCTTTCTTT.

V is TRBV2 and J is TRBJ2-5; D is ambiguous. The V end lost 3 bases, the J end lost 0 bases, and 8 bases lay between the germline ends. Germline V gene lookup returns CDR1 SNHLY and CDR2 FYNNEI. The CDR3 runs to 14 residues. CDR3 region: CASSDRQYQETQYF. CDR3 nucleotides: TGTGCCAGCAGTGATCGACAATACCAAGAGACCCAGTACTTC.

This clone was detected once. This same CDR3 is encoded by further DNA sequences in the sample. This rearrangement joins TRBV29-1 to TRBJ2-7, with a tentative D call TRBD2 (6 bases). Per the germline V gene, CDR1 is SQVTM and CDR2 is ANQGSEA. This CDR3 is built from 11 residues. The V gene lost 3 bases and the J gene lost 5 bases, with 8 bases spanning the gap. The CDR3 loop is CSVDGGNEQYF. In nucleotides, the CDR3 is TGCAGCGTTGATGGAGGGAACGAGCAGTACTTC.

This chain uses TRBV2 with TRBJ2-6; 7 bases align to TRBD2. Germline values: CDR1 SNHLY, CDR2 FYNNEI. V dropped 7 bases and J dropped 12; count of bases not matched to a gene: 6. The CDR3 runs 12 residues. This CDR3 is CASTWGGGVLTF. Written as DNA, the CDR3 is TGTGCCAGCACCTGGGGGGGTGGCGTCCTGACTTTC.

This clone has only one observation. The chain couples TRBV9 to TRBJ2-7; TRBD1 aligns across 7 bases. Germline CDR1 is SGDLS and CDR2 is YYNGEE. This CDR3 spans 14 amino acids. V lost 1 base to trimming and J lost 5 bases; unmatched junction nucleotides: 6. The CDR3 bases are TGTGCCAGCAGCGTATCCAGGGGGATGGACGAGCAGTACTTC. This encodes CASSVSRGMDEQYF.

V and J are TRBV28 and TRBJ2-7, with D possibly TRBD2 on 5 matching bases. V lost 2 bases and J lost 3, with 20 bases in between. Germline lookup yields CDR1 MDHEN and CDR2 SYDVKM. CDR3 length equals 17 residues. For the CDR3, the DNA is TGTGCCAGCAGTTTAGGGTCTGAGGGAATGGCGGGCTACGAGCAGTACTTC. It codes for CASSLGSEGMAGYEQYF.

The V and J genes are TRBV28 and TRBJ1-2, with TRBD1 matching over 9 bases. Germline V lookup: CDR1 MDHEN, CDR2 SYDVKM. V was pared by 5 bases and J by 3 bases, with 13 bases of the junction left unmatched. The CDR3 runs to 17 residues. CDR3 residues: CASSSRDRESVDYGYTF. The CDR3 nucleotides are TGTGCCAGCAGTAGTCGGGACAGGGAGTCAGTCGACTATGGCTACACCTTC.

The chain couples TRBV6-1 to TRBJ2-1; TRBD1 or TRBD2 may be the D gene (5 bases each). The CDR3 spans 12 residues. V gave up 5 bases and J gave up 15 bases, with 17 bases separating them. CDR1 is MNHNS and CDR2 is SASEGT in the germline V gene. CDR3 coding DNA: TGTGCCAGCAGTTTGGGACCGTCGACGACGTTCTTC. It is translated as CASSLGPSTTFF.